The sequence of this T cell receptor beta chain was determined in a study of PD-1 blockade in classical Hodgkin lymphoma. Across the study: Patients were administered nivolumab (3 mg/kg intravenously) every 2 weeks.

Germline lookup yields CDR1 MDHEN and CDR2 SYDVKM. This CDR3 has 13 residues. V was pared by 5 bases and J by 11 bases, with 18 bases between. Data came from immunoSEQ multiplex PCR; TCRdb stores just in-frame clones and leaves some out. The table includes about 28,000 clones, just under 80% detected once. Time point meaning: cycle 4 day 1 (C4D1), after more than five weeks of nivolumab. Relapses following autologous stem cell transplantation were seen in all patients, with brentuximab vedotin exposure varying. The study recorded best responses of complete response, partial response or progressive disease.

This chain uses TRBV28 with TRBJ1-1; possibly TRBD1 for D (5 bases). The sequence came from a human donor with classical Hodgkin lymphoma. This material consisted of peripheral blood mononuclear cells (PBMCs), taken before the fourth cycle of nivolumab. CDR3 region: CASSIRTQGAAFF. CDR3 nucleotides: TGTGCCAGCAGTATTCGGACTCAAGGGGCCGCTTTCTTT.